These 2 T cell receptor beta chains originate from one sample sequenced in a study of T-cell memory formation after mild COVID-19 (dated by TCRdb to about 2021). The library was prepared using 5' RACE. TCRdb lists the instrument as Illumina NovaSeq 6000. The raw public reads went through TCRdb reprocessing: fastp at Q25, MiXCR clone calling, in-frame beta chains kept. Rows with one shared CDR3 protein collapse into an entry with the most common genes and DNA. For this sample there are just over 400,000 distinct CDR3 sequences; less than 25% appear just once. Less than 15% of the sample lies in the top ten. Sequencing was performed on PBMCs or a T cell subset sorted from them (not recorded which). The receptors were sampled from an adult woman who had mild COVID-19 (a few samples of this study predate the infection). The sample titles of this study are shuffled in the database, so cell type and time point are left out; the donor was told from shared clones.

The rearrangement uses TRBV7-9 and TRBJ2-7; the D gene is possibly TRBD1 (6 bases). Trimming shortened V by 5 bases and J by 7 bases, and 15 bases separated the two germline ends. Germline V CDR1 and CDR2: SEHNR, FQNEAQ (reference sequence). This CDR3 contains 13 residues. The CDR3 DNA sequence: TGTGCCAGCAGCCCCCCAGGGGCCTGGGAGCAGTACTTC. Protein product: CASSPPGAWEQYF. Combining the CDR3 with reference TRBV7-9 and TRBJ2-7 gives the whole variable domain DTGVSQNPRHKITKRGQNVTFRCDPISEHNRLYWYRQTLGQGPEFLTYFQNEAQLEKSRLLSDRFSAERPKGSFSTLEIQRTEQGDSAMYLCASSPPGAWEQYFGPGTRLTVT.

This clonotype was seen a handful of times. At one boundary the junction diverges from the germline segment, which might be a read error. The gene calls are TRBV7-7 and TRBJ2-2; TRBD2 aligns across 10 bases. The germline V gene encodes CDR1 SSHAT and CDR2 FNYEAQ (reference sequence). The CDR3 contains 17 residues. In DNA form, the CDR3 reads TGTGCTAGCAGCTCAACGCCGGGACTAGCGTACTCCGGGGAGCTGTTTTTT. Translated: CASSSTPGLAYSGELFF. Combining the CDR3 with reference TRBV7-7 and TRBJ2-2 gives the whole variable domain GAGVSQSPRYKVTKRGQDVTLRCDPISSHATLYWYQQALGQGPEFLTYFNYEAQPDKSGLPSDRFSAERPEGSISTLTIQRTEQRDSAMYRCASSSTPGLAYSGELFFGEGSRLTVL.